This T cell receptor (beta chain) was recorded in a study of read filtering for tumor transcriptome and immune sequencing. In the study overall: Whole-transcriptome libraries were prepared after DNase treatment. Per sample, TCR-region reads ranged about 4.05 to 11 million by IR-seq, about 85 to 1,400 by RNA-seq. Whole-study findings and limits: Single-read clonotypes: roughly 80% of IR-seq clonotypes (approximately 4% of reads), about 70% of RNA-seq clonotypes (44.6% of reads).

This clonotype was seen ten or more times. The antigen is not known. The library was built from roughly 400 ng RNA with molecular barcoded adaptors for alpha/delta and beta/gamma chains. One entry per CDR3 protein, called by TCRdb with MiXCR from the reads. The data contain 120,000 or so distinct CDR3 sequences, 13% of them singletons. The TCR was taken from a donor aged 40 or older with multiple myeloma. The material sequenced was a population of CD138-negative cells sorted from bone marrow.

The CDR3: CATSRDRGVTDTQYF. The CDR3 coding sequence is TGTGCCACCAGCAGAGATCGGGGGGTCACAGATACGCAGTATTTT. The chain is built from TRBV15 and TRBJ2-3, with 7 bases fitting TRBD2. Germline-derived CDR1 and CDR2 are LNHNV and YYDKDF (reference sequence). J lost 2 bases, V lost 0 bases, and 2 bases had no gene match. The CDR3 sequence is 15 residues long.